The rows below give T cell receptor beta chains drawn from one sample of a study of T cells expressing NK-cell markers. For each CDR3 protein, TCRdb gives one entry from its re-call of the 5' RACE reads, without DNA. Here the sample table reports about 260,000 distinct CDR3 sequences. Sequencing input: blood T cells: a sorted CD56 or NKG2C T cell subset, CD4+ or CD8+ T cells, or bulk PBMC T cells (not recorded which). These receptor sequences come from a woman between 18 and 69 years old in good health. CDR3s include the opening cysteine and the closing phenylalanine or tryptophan.

V: TRBV7-2
J: TRBJ2-2
CDR3: CASSLFQGPTNTGELFF

V: TRBV5-6
J: TRBJ2-1
CDR3: CASSLVGASSNEQFF

V: TRBV7-2
J: TRBJ1-6
CDR3: CASSPGGPSALHF

V: TRBV15
J: TRBJ2-7
CDR3: CATSIQTGKSSYEQYF

V: TRBV10-3
J: TRBJ2-7
CDR3: CAISESRLAGGSDEQYF

V: TRBV11-2
J: TRBJ1-6
CDR3: CASSLGTGLPLHF

V: TRBV9
J: TRBJ1-6
CDR3: CASSTLDGGGTSPLHF

V: TRBV20-1
J: TRBJ2-3
CDR3: CSARDFPRLDPPDTQYF

V: TRBV7-2
J: TRBJ1-4
CDR3: CASSSQRVGEKLFF

V: TRBV20-1
J: TRBJ2-3
CDR3: CSAITSGITDTQYF

V: TRBV27
J: TRBJ2-5
CDR3: CASSFWTSGEETQYF

V: TRBV25-1
J: TRBJ1-2
CDR3: CASSESAPGQGGYTF

V: TRBV12-3/TRBV12-4
J: TRBJ1-5
CDR3: CASSYGQVNQPQHF

V: TRBV11-1
J: TRBJ2-5
CDR3: CASSRDSGETQYF

V: TRBV28
J: TRBJ2-3
CDR3: CASSLLAGGSDTQYF

V: TRBV12-3/TRBV12-4
J: TRBJ1-1
CDR3: CAGGQGAGNTEAFF

V: TRBV2
J: TRBJ1-2
CDR3: CASSGAGYGYTF

V: TRBV10-3
J: TRBJ1-5
CDR3: CAISESGGTNQPQHF

V: TRBV6-2/TRBV6-3
J: TRBJ1-5
CDR3: CASSRRAADQPQHF

V: TRBV7-2
J: TRBJ1-5
CDR3: CASSLAGQGTNQPQHF

V: TRBV12-3/TRBV12-4
J: TRBJ1-6
CDR3: CASSLTGVDSPLHF

V: TRBV28
J: TRBJ2-3
CDR3: CASSLAGGHIDTQYF

V: TRBV30
J: TRBJ2-7
CDR3: CAWGGTYEQYF

V: TRBV28
J: TRBJ2-7
CDR3: CACGQGRDEQYF

V: TRBV7-9
J: TRBJ2-7
CDR3: CASSFGGRAGYEQYF

V: TRBV5-4
J: TRBJ2-2
CDR3: CAARILNTGELFF

V: TRBV11-2
J: TRBJ2-1
CDR3: CASSLESGGQVHEQFF

V: TRBV7-7
J: TRBJ2-3
CDR3: CASSLTGITADTQYF

V: TRBV20-1
J: TRBJ2-3
CDR3: CSARFRLTDTQYF

V: TRBV20-1
J: TRBJ2-7
CDR3: CSAQSGSVSYEQYF

V: TRBV11-1
J: TRBJ2-6
CDR3: CASAPPGATASGANVLTF

V: TRBV5-5
J: TRBJ1-1
CDR3: CASSLVEGEAFF

V: TRBV29-1
J: TRBJ2-7
CDR3: CSVHIIRGQGDEQYF

V: TRBV5-6
J: TRBJ1-2
CDR3: CASSSGPTNYGYTF

V: TRBV20-1
J: TRBJ1-5
CDR3: CSARKQGGFSNQPQHF

V: TRBV9
J: TRBJ2-1
CDR3: CASSPQVLVSNEQFF

V: TRBV10-3
J: TRBJ2-2
CDR3: CAISDRSENTGELFF

V: TRBV11-3
J: TRBJ2-7
CDR3: CASSLGTSGRRHYEQYF

V: TRBV5-1
J: TRBJ1-1
CDR3: CASSLGLLGVNTEAFF

V: TRBV9
J: TRBJ1-2
CDR3: CASSVGQGLDGYTF